The rows below give T cell receptor beta chains drawn from one sample of a study of T cells in Graves' hyperthyroidism and ophthalmopathy. Using its own MiXCR run on the multiplex PCR reads, TCRdb lists one record per CDR3 protein. This table holds 550,000 to 800,000 distinct CDR3 sequences, 16% found once. What was sequenced was blood. These receptor sequences come from a man between 18 and 35 years old with Graves' hyperthyroidism. Each CDR3 is given with its conserved first and last residue. A D gene is named only where the DNA matches it firmly. Expanded clones are given a class, and other clones once, few, many or no size at all.

>TRBD1|-|TRBJ1-1|TRBV25-1
CASSDRQGGPEAFF
TGTGCCAGCAGTGATCGACAGGGGGGACCTGAAGCTTTCTTT
>-|-|TRBJ2-6|TRBV3-1
CASSHASGANVLTF
TGTGCCAGCAGCCATGCCTCTGGGGCCAACGTCCTGACTTTC
>-|-|TRBJ1-1|TRBV7-8
CASSWGRRSTEAFF
TGTGCCAGCAGCTGGGGCCGAAGGAGCACTGAAGCTTTCTTT
>-|few|TRBJ2-7|TRBV29-1
CSAKLLVAELYEQYF
TGCAGCGCCAAACTCCTGGTCGCTGAGCTATACGAGCAGTACTTC
>-|few|TRBJ1-2|TRBV9
CASSVGRGTGYGYTF
TGTGCCAGCAGCGTAGGGCGGGGAACGGGGTATGGCTACACCTTC
>-|many|TRBJ1-1|TRBV29-1
CSVGPKGNTEAFF
TGCAGCGTCGGACCCAAGGGGAACACTGAAGCTTTCTTT
>TRBD2|many|TRBJ2-7|TRBV30
CAWSRRLAGDNYEQYF
TGTGCCTGGAGTAGAAGACTAGCGGGAGATAACTACGAGCAGTACTTC
>-|few|TRBJ2-3|TRBV29-1
CSVDSQRVSTDTQYF
TGCAGCGTTGATTCTCAGCGAGTTAGCACAGATACGCAGTATTTT
>-|many|TRBJ1-5|TRBV28
CASSLDTSGQPQHF
TGTGCCAGCAGTTTAGACACCTCAGGTCAGCCCCAGCATTTT
>TRBD1|many|TRBJ2-7|TRBV6-1
CASSLSGQGALGEQYF
TGTGCCAGCAGTCTTTCGGGACAGGGGGCTTTAGGCGAGCAGTACTTC
>-|-|TRBJ2-2|TRBV27
CASSSIVGRNTGELFF
TGTGCCAGCAGTTCCATCGTTGGCAGGAACACCGGGGAGCTGTTTTTT
>-|many|TRBJ2-7|TRBV30
CAWSVSSFYEQYF
TGTGCCTGGAGTGTATCCAGCTTCTACGAGCAGTACTTC
>-|many|TRBJ2-3|TRBV6-6
CASSYSTGGSDTQYF
TGTGCCAGCAGTTATTCGACAGGAGGGTCGGATACGCAGTATTTT
>TRBD1|few|TRBJ2-7|TRBV10-3
CAIRVNGQGRYEQYF
TGTGCCATCAGGGTAAACGGACAGGGGCGCTACGAGCAGTACTTC
>-|many|TRBJ1-1|TRBV28
CASSLPGLRNTEAFF
TGTGCCAGCAGTTTGCCGGGACTTAGGAACACTGAAGCTTTCTTT
>-|-|TRBJ1-2|TRBV19
CASSIDGTTYGYTF
TGTGCCAGTAGTATAGATGGCACCACCTATGGCTACACCTTC
>TRBD1|many|TRBJ1-6|TRBV2
CASSEGQAYVSPLHF
TGTGCCAGCAGTGAGGGACAGGCGTATGTTTCACCCCTCCACTTT
>-|-|TRBJ1-1|TRBV30
CAWKGLDTEAFF
TGTGCCTGGAAGGGGTTAGACACTGAAGCTTTCTTT
>-|many|TRBJ2-5|TRBV27
CASSLLGAGETQYF
TGTGCCAGCAGTTTATTAGGAGCCGGGGAGACCCAGTACTTC
>-|-|TRBJ1-1|TRBV19
CASMERAASEAFF
TGTGCCAGTATGGAGAGGGCAGCATCTGAAGCTTTCTTT
>TRBD2|-|TRBJ2-1|TRBV12-5
CASGLAETSGWSSYNEQFF
TGTGCTAGTGGTTTGGCAGAGACTAGCGGGTGGAGCTCCTACAATGAGCAGTTCTTC
>TRBD2|-|TRBJ2-7|TRBV6-2/TRBV6-3
CASSYGYRTSGTYEQYF
TGTGCCAGCAGTTACGGCTATAGGACTAGCGGGACCTACGAGCAGTACTTC
>-|few|TRBJ1-1|TRBV10-3
CATLEATNTEAFF
TGTGCCACCCTGGAAGCGACGAACACTGAAGCTTTCTTT
>TRBD2|-|TRBJ2-5|TRBV7-2
CASRRGSGGQETQYF
TGTGCCAGCAGGCGCGGGAGCGGGGGTCAAGAGACCCAGTACTTC
>TRBD1|many|TRBJ2-7|TRBV7-9
CASSAAGGSYEQYF
TGTGCCAGCAGTGCGGCAGGGGGAAGTTACGAGCAGTACTTC
>TRBD2|-|TRBJ2-7|TRBV18
CTSSPPGRLAGEYEQYF
TGTACCAGCTCACCACCGGGCCGACTAGCGGGAGAGTACGAGCAGTACTTC
>-|-|TRBJ1-6|TRBV3-1
CASSPVGIKQGAGSPPHF
TGTGCCAGCAGCCCCGTTGGGATAAAACAGGGCGCGGGTTCACCCCCCCACTTT
>-|many|TRBJ2-7|TRBV7-9
CASRGQAPSYEQYF
TGTGCCAGCCGGGGACAAGCCCCCTCCTACGAGCAGTACTTC
>TRBD2|-|TRBJ2-7|TRBV19
CASSIGTSGLYEQYF
TGTGCCAGTAGTATCGGGACTAGTGGACTCTACGAGCAGTACTTC
>TRBD1|many|TRBJ1-1|TRBV2
CASRSGTGRLNTEAFF
TGTGCCAGCAGGTCCGGGACAGGGCGACTGAACACTGAAGCTTTCTTT
>TRBD1|few|TRBJ2-3|TRBV7-2
CASSADRGGDTQYF
TGTGCCAGCAGCGCCGACAGGGGGGGGGATACGCAGTATTTT
>-|many|TRBJ2-3|TRBV20-1
CSARPGTEGDTQYF
TGCAGTGCCCGACCCGGGACCGAGGGTGATACGCAGTATTTT
>-|-|TRBJ2-7|TRBV28
CASSSYLIYEQYF
TGTGCCAGCAGTTCCTACCTTATCTACGAGCAGTACTTC
>-|-|TRBJ2-5|TRBV10-1
CASQPQTAPQETQYF
TGCGCCAGCCAGCCCCAGACAGCGCCTCAAGAGACCCAGTACTTC
>TRBD2|many|TRBJ2-2|TRBV3-1
CASSDDFSGSWTGELFF
TGTGCCAGCAGCGATGACTTTAGCGGGAGTTGGACCGGGGAGCTGTTTTTT
>-|-|TRBJ2-1|TRBV19
CASSMRFNNEQFF
TGTGCCAGTAGTATGCGATTCAACAATGAGCAGTTCTTC
>-|many|TRBJ2-1|TRBV7-9
CASASRSGLTIPYNEQFF
TGTGCCAGCGCCTCAAGGAGCGGATTGACTATTCCCTACAATGAGCAGTTCTTC
>-|-|TRBJ2-2|TRBV20-1
CSARDRGRDHTGELFF
TGCAGTGCTAGAGATCGTGGGCGGGATCACACCGGGGAGCTGTTTTTT
>TRBD2|-|TRBJ2-7|TRBV4-2
CASSQSGTSDYEQYF
TGTGCCAGCAGCCAATCCGGGACTAGCGACTACGAGCAGTACTTC
>TRBD1|-|TRBJ2-7|TRBV29-1
CSVLSAGGSYEQYF
TGCAGCGTTCTGTCCGCAGGGGGCTCCTACGAGCAGTACTTC
>TRBD1|many|TRBJ2-3|TRBV16
CASSDRGDTQYF
TGTGCCAGCAGCGACAGGGGCGATACGCAGTATTTT
>-|-|TRBJ2-7|TRBV28
CASRAGSGNYYYYEQYF
TGTGCCAGCAGGGCCGGTAGCGGTAACTACTACTACTACGAGCAGTACTTC